This T cell receptor beta chain was found in a study of blood T cell repertoires in COVID-19. The germline V gene has CDR1 SGHRS and CDR2 YFSETQ. The CDR3 totals 13 residues. The V segment lost 5 bases and the J segment 5 bases; nucleotides outside the gene matches: 1. There are a few counts of this clone. Study processing details: Using reference gene primer amplification, nucleated cell counts were estimated. Data came from immunoSEQ multiplex PCR; TCRdb stores just in-frame clones and leaves some out. D and trimming were read from the DNA, whereas the V and J calls and clone size are those reported in that table. The sample consists of about 250,000 clones, around 85% of them appearing once.

The clonotype originates from a woman aged 50 to 60 with acute COVID-19. This chain uses TRBV5-1 with TRBJ2-1; 10 bases are shared with TRBD1. Sequencing was performed on PBMCs or T cells enriched from blood (not recorded which). CDR3 sequence (DNA): TGCGCCAGCAGGGGGACAGGGGACAATGAGCAGTTCTTC. Its protein product is CASRGTGDNEQFF.